The subject of this entry is one T cell receptor beta chain. What it binds is unknown. Via MiXCR, TCRdb re-called the RT-PCR reads, giving one row per CDR3 protein. The table includes 490,000 or so distinct CDR3 sequences, approximately 7.1% detected once. This sample is part of a study of response to subunit inactivated influenza vaccine. Notes on the study in general: Each seasonal influenza vaccination, the authors suggested, recruits few new T cells.

The CDR3 is made up of 15 amino acids. V shed 2 bases and J 5 bases; nucleotides not matched to a gene: 4. Per germline, CDR1 SGHRS and CDR2 YFSETQ. The clonotype was recovered from a man in his fifties or sixties who received an inactivated influenza vaccine. Sequenced here: PBMCs from blood, sampled around 25 months after vaccination. V is TRBV5-1 and J is TRBJ2-5; 12 nucleotides align to TRBD1. In nucleotides, the CDR3 is TGCGCCAGCAGCTTTTTTGGGACAGGGGGCGAGACCCAGTACTTC. Its protein is CASSFFGTGGETQYF.